The 28 T cell receptor beta chains listed next were all sequenced from one sample in a study of blood T cell repertoires in COVID-19. The table came from immunoSEQ multiplex PCR; TCRdb's copy has only in-frame clones and leaves some out. This table has some 100,000 clones, about 84% appearing once. The sequenced sample was peripheral blood. These receptors all come from a human donor in a cohort sampled during active COVID-19.

The chain has TRBV7-8 and TRBJ2-7, with 12 positions matching TRBD2. V trimming: 3 bases; J trimming: 3 bases; junction bases outside the gene matches: 3. CDR1 and CDR2 from the germline V gene are SGHVS and FQNEAQ. This CDR3 is built from 15 residues. The CDR3 nucleotides are TGTGCCAGCAGCTTGACTAGCGGGAGCGTCTACGAGCAGTACTTC. Amino acid sequence: CASSLTSGSVYEQYF.

This chain's CDR3 is CASSPPGLDSTGELFF. The CDR3 nucleotides read TGCGCCAGCAGTCCCCCGGGGTTAGATAGCACCGGGGAGCTGTTTTTT. This chain links TRBV5-1 with TRBJ2-2; possibly TRBD2 for D (5 bases). This CDR3 has 16 amino acids. Germline loops: CDR1 SGHRS, CDR2 YFSETQ. Trimming took off 5 bases at V and 4 bases at J, with 18 bases between the two ends.

Concerning this clone: Other DNA sequences from this sample encode an identical CDR3 as well. The V gene is TRBV6-5, the J gene TRBJ2-1, with 14 bases aligning to TRBD2. The V gene's germline CDR1 is MNHEY and CDR2 SVGAGI. The CDR3 spans 13 residues. V was clipped by 8 bases and J by 7 bases; unmatched bases: 1. CDR3 DNA: TGTGCCAGCCGACTAGCGGGAGGGAATGAGCAGTTCTTC. Amino acid sequence: CASRLAGGNEQFF.

The rearrangement joins TRBV5-5 to TRBJ1-1, with TRBD1 as a possible D gene (5 bases). V dropped 4 bases and J dropped 3 bases, with 16 bases sitting between them. The germline gives CDR1 SGHKS, CDR2 YYEKEE (reference sequence). This CDR3 comprises 15 residues. CDR3 DNA: TGTGCCAGCAGCGCTCAGGGAAACTTAGACACTGAAGCTTTCTTT. Translating gives CASSAQGNLDTEAFF.

The CDR3 coding sequence is TGCGCCAGCAGCCACGGACTAGCGGGGGGGCCGGACGGGGAGCTGTTTTTT. It translates to CASSHGLAGGPDGELFF. The chain recombines TRBV4-3 with TRBJ2-2; 15 bases fit TRBD2. V lost 3 bases, J lost 7 bases, and 6 bases stayed unmatched. The CDR3 spans 17 residues. Germline V gives CDR1 LGHNA, CDR2 YSLEER.

The rearrangement links TRBV7-6 to TRBJ1-1; tentatively, D is TRBD1 (5 bases). Trimming took off 4 bases at V and 3 bases at J, with 15 bases between the two ends. Germline V CDR1 and CDR2: SGHVS, FNYEAQ. The CDR3 is 15 residues long. CDR3 loop: CASSYLSRGDTEAFF. Here the CDR3 DNA reads TGTGCCAGCAGCTACCTGTCAAGGGGTGACACTGAAGCTTTCTTT.

This clone was picked up a small number of times. V usage is TRBV6-6 and J usage is TRBJ2-7, with TRBD1 matching 9 bases. V was clipped by 6 bases and J by 6 bases; unmatched bases: 12. The length of the CDR3 is 15 residues. From germline, CDR1 is MNHNY and CDR2 SVGAGI (reference sequence). CDR3 loop: CASSTNRGRLSEQYF. The CDR3 DNA follows: TGTGCCAGCAGCACAAACAGGGGGCGCCTCTCCGAGCAGTACTTC.

The chain recombines TRBV6-5 with TRBJ1-2; D may be TRBD1 (6 bases). CDR1 is MNHEY and CDR2 is SVGAGI in the germline V gene. V lost 8 bases, J lost 8 bases, and 18 bases lay in between. The CDR3 runs 13 residues. CDR3 protein: CASGSGVGYGYTF. In DNA form, the CDR3 reads TGTGCCAGCGGCTCAGGGGTCGGGTACGGCTACACCTTC.

The chain links TRBV5-6 to TRBJ1-4; D is undetermined. The germline gives CDR1 SGHDT, CDR2 YYEEEE. V lost 3 bases, J lost 8 bases, and 11 bases lay in between. The CDR3 has 13 amino acids. The CDR3 sequence is CASSSSAEEKLFF. The CDR3 nucleotides are TGTGCCAGCAGCTCGTCCGCCGAGGAAAAACTGTTTTTT.

The chain couples TRBV18 to TRBJ2-7; 9 bases match TRBD2. Trimming at V came to 5 bases and at J to 4 bases, leaving 9 bases not matched to a gene. There are 15 residues in the CDR3. Per the germline V gene, CDR1 is KGHSH and CDR2 is LQKENI. This CDR3 is CASSIRREGTYEQYF. The CDR3, as DNA: TGTGCCAGCTCAATCAGGCGGGAGGGAACATACGAGCAGTACTTC.

The chain joins TRBV6-5 to TRBJ2-1; 10 bases match TRBD2. Germline lookup yields CDR1 MNHEY and CDR2 SVGAGI. The CDR3 is made up of 15 amino acids. V lost 5 bases and J lost 4; bases outside the gene matches: 5. The chain's CDR3 is CASSLTSGIYNEQFF. The CDR3 coding sequence is TGTGCCAGCAGTCTAACTAGCGGGATATACAATGAGCAGTTCTTC.

This clone was observed a few times. The rearrangement uses TRBV6-2 or TRBV6-3 and TRBJ1-2; no clear D. Between the trimmed V and J ends, which lost 5 bases and 8 bases, there was a span of 27 bases. This CDR3 is built from 17 residues. Per germline, CDR1 MNHEY and CDR2 SVGEGT. CDR3 in DNA: TGTGCCAGCAGTCCGATCATTACTTCGGGTCTCCGTATCGGCTACACCTTC. As protein: CASSPIITSGLRIGYTF.

The V gene is TRBV23-1, the J gene TRBJ2-5; no reliable D call. TRBV23-1 is an ORF for which the function is uncertain. Trimming took 8 bases from V and 5 from J, leaving 9 bases between them. CDR3 size: 11 residues. Here the CDR3 reads CASQKSETQYF. The DNA for the CDR3 is TGCGCCAGCCAGAAATCGGAGACCCAGTACTTC.

The genes are TRBV2 and TRBJ1-2; perhaps TRBD1 as D (6 bases). With 9 bases removed from V and 4 bases from J, the gap between germline ends came to 18 bases. Germline lookup yields CDR1 SNHLY and CDR2 FYNNEI. The CDR3 runs to 14 residues. The CDR3 loop is CASTGTSDSYGYTF. The CDR3 DNA follows: TGTGCCAGTACCGGGACATCCGACTCCTATGGCTACACCTTC.

The chain employs TRBV5-4 and TRBJ2-3, with TRBD2 matching 11 bases. CDR3 length equals 18 residues. The ends lost 7 bases at V and 1 base at J; junction bases unmatched: 14. In germline, CDR1 is SGHNT, CDR2 YYREEE (reference sequence). The CDR3 DNA follows: TGTGCCAGCGGAACCCCCGGGACTAGCGGATATCGCACAGATACGCAGTATTTT. Amino acids: CASGTPGTSGYRTDTQYF.

J is TRBJ1-2 and V is TRBV28; TRBD1 is a possible D gene (6 bases). V was shortened by 6 bases and J by 7 bases, with 18 bases between the two germline ends. Germline CDR1 and CDR2: MDHEN and SYDVKM. The CDR3 runs 14 residues. CDR3 region: CASSLLGSGVGYTF. CDR3 in DNA: TGTGCCAGCAGCCTTTTGGGATCAGGGGTTGGCTACACCTTC.

This chain joins TRBV7-9 and TRBJ2-1; TRBD2 aligns across 14 bases. Trimming took 5 bases from V and 3 from J; bases not matched to a gene: 6. Germline CDR1 is SEHNR and CDR2 is FQNEAQ (reference sequence). There are 17 residues in the CDR3. The CDR3, as DNA: TGTGCCAGCAGCCCCCTTGGACTAGCGGGGGGCTACAATGAGCAGTTCTTC. Its protein product is CASSPLGLAGGYNEQFF.

The CDR3 nucleotides are TGCGCCAGCAGCCCGGGGACACATACCTACGAGCAGTACTTC. Its protein product is CASSPGTHTYEQYF. The V gene is TRBV5-1, the J gene TRBJ2-7; D is possibly TRBD1 (6 bases). Germline V gene data show CDR1 as SGHRS and CDR2 as YFSETQ. This CDR3 has 14 amino acids. The V end lost 4 bases, the J end lost 2 bases, and 13 bases lay between the germline ends.

The chain is built from TRBV6-5 and TRBJ2-7; TRBD2 aligns across 7 bases. This CDR3 region has 13 residues. J gave up 2 bases and V 7 bases, and 5 bases lay outside the gene matches. The V gene's germline CDR1 is MNHEY and CDR2 SVGAGI. CDR3 residues: CASTRAGAYEQYF. The CDR3, as DNA: TGTGCCAGCACCAGGGCGGGAGCCTACGAGCAGTACTTC.

The CDR3 sequence: CASSAPEGQGGETQYF. In DNA form, the CDR3 reads TGTGCCAGCAGTGCGCCGGAGGGACAGGGTGGGGAGACCCAGTACTTC. This chain uses TRBV28 with TRBJ2-5; the match to TRBD1 covers 9 bases. The CDR3 has 16 amino acids. Looked up from germline, CDR1 is MDHEN and CDR2 is SYDVKM. V trimming: 5 bases; J trimming: 5 bases; junction bases outside the gene matches: 12.

This clone was detected only once. CDR3 loop: CASRARLAGAGELFF. CDR3 DNA sequence: TGTGCCAGCAGGGCTAGACTAGCGGGGGCCGGGGAGCTGTTTTTT. The chain links TRBV6-6 to TRBJ2-2, with TRBD2 identical over 12 bases. The CDR3 length is 15 residues. Germline V gene lookup returns CDR1 MNHNY and CDR2 SVGAGI (reference sequence). The trim removed 6 bases at V and 6 bases at J, leaving 5 bases unmatched.

The chain links TRBV6-6 to TRBJ2-7, with TRBD1 identical over 7 bases. V dropped 4 bases and J dropped 2; count of bases not matched to a gene: 2. Germline loops: CDR1 MNHNY, CDR2 SVGAGI (reference sequence). This CDR3 contains 13 residues. In DNA form, the CDR3 reads TGTGCCAGCAGTTGGGGACAGACCTACGAGCAGTACTTC. Translated, it gives CASSWGQTYEQYF.

DNA for the CDR3: TGTGCCAGCAGCTTAGCAGGTAGCAGCTCCTACAATGAGCAGTTCTTC. It codes for CASSLAGSSSYNEQFF. The chain has TRBV7-2 and TRBJ2-1; unclear D gene. V was pared by 0 bases and J by 0 bases, with 9 bases between. CDR3 length equals 16 residues. Germline lookup yields CDR1 SGHTA and CDR2 FQGNSA.

This clone occurred once. The rearrangement joins TRBV5-1 to TRBJ2-5; D ambiguous. Germline CDR1 reads SGHRS; CDR2 reads YFSETQ. The CDR3 has 11 amino acids. The ends were cut back, 3 bases at V and 4 bases at J, with 4 bases in the middle. Here the CDR3 reads CASSSGETQYF. Here the CDR3 DNA reads TGCGCCAGCAGCTCAGGAGAGACCCAGTACTTC.

This chain connects TRBV5-6 to TRBJ2-7; D might be TRBD1 (5 bases). Germline CDR1 is SGHDT and CDR2 is YYEEEE. The CDR3 runs to 14 residues. Trimming stripped 7 bases from V and 3 bases from J, with 17 bases between. The CDR3 protein is CASGTIRQGYEQYF. Here the CDR3 DNA reads TGTGCCAGCGGCACGATCAGGCAGGGCTACGAGCAGTACTTC.

V usage is TRBV11-2 and J usage is TRBJ2-5; TRBD2 agrees at 8 bases. This CDR3 comprises 14 residues. Per the germline V gene, CDR1 is SGHAT and CDR2 is FQNNGV. Trimming took 9 bases from V and 2 from J; bases not matched to a gene: 8. CDR3 protein: CASGAGAEQETQYF. The CDR3 nucleotides read TGTGCCAGTGGAGCGGGAGCGGAGCAAGAGACCCAGTACTTC.

J is TRBJ2-3 and V is TRBV6-2 or TRBV6-3, with TRBD2 matching over 8 bases. Germline assignment: CDR1 MNHEY and CDR2 SVGEGT. CDR3 length: 15 residues. Trimming took 2 bases from V and 2 from J; bases not matched to a gene: 3. As DNA, the CDR3 is TGTGCCAGCAGTTACGGAGCGGGGGACACAGATACGCAGTATTTT. This translates into CASSYGAGDTDTQYF.

The chain employs TRBV5-1 and TRBJ2-3; D possibly corresponds to TRBD1 (5 bases). Germline V CDR1 and CDR2: SGHRS, YFSETQ. Trimming removed 4 bases at V and 3 bases at J, with 15 bases between. The CDR3 covers 15 residues. The CDR3 reads CASSVPREGTDTQYF. The CDR3 coding sequence is TGCGCCAGCAGCGTCCCCAGGGAAGGGACAGATACGCAGTATTTT.